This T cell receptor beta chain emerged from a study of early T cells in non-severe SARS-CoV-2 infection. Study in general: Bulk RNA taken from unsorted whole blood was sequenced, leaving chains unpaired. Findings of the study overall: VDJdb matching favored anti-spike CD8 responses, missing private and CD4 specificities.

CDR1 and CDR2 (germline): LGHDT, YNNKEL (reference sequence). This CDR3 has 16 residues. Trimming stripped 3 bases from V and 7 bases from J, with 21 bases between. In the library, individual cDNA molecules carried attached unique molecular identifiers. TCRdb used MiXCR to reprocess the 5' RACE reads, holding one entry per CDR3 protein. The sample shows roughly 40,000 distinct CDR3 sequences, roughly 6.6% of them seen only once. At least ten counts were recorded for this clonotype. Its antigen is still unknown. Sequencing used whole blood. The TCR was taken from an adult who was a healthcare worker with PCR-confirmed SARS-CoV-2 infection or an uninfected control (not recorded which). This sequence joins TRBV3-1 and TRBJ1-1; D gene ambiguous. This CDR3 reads CASSQLKGPPKGEAFF. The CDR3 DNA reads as TGTGCCAGCAGCCAGCTTAAAGGGCCCCCGAAGGGTGAAGCTTTCTTT.